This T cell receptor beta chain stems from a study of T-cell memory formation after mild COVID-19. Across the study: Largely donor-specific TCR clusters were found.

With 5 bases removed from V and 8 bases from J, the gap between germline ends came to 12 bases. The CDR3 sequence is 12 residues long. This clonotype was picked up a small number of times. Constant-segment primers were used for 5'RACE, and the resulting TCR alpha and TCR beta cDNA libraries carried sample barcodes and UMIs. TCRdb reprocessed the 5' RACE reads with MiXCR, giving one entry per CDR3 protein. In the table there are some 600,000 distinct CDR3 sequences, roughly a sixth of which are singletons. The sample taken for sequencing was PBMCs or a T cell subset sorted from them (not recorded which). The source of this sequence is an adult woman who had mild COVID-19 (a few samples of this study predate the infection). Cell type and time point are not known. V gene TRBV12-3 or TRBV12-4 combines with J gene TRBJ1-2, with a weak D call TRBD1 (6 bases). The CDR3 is CASSKQGGGYTF. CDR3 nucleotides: TGTGCCAGCAGTAAACAGGGAGGCGGCTACACCTTC.